This T cell receptor (beta chain) was recovered during a study of tumor-infiltrating lymphocytes in localized non-small cell lung cancer. Study background: The cohort mixed smokers and never-smokers, several histologies, and some post-neoadjuvant-chemotherapy samples. Each patient gave resected tumor and non-adjacent uninvolved lung tissue.

On this clone itself: The antigen remains unidentified.

General study points: TCRbeta sequencing showed higher T cell infiltration in tumors than uninvolved lung. Technical variation could not be separated from intratumor heterogeneity here.

CDR3 length: 13 residues. The germline gives CDR1 SNHLY, CDR2 FYNNEI. V lost 9 bases and J lost 4, with 15 bases in between. Method: immunoSEQ multiplex PCR; TCRdb's copy keeps in-frame clones and lacks some. The sample consists of 15,000 to 20,000 clones, around 73% of them appearing once. This receptor was taken from a human donor with non-small cell lung cancer. This chain joins TRBV2 and TRBJ1-1; perhaps TRBD1 as D (6 bases). Sequenced material: lung tumor tissue. The CDR3 loop reads CARERGEVTEAFF. The CDR3 coding sequence is TGTGCCAGAGAGAGGGGGGAAGTCACTGAAGCTTTCTTT. The entire variable domain, with the rest obtained from reference TRBV2 and TRBJ1-1, is as follows: EPEVTQTPSHQVTQMGQEVILRCVPISNHLYFYWYRQILGQKVEFLVSFYNNEISEKSEIFDDQFSVERPDGSNFTLKIRSTKLEDSAMYFCARERGEVTEAFFGQGTRLTVV.